Listed below are T cell receptor beta chains from one sample, sequenced in a study of T cells after yellow fever vaccination. TCRdb re-called the 5' RACE reads with MiXCR, one entry per CDR3 protein. Of 300,000 to 400,000 distinct CDR3 sequences listed, approximately 12% are singletons. The source material was CD4+ T cells sorted from PBMCs, sampled 15 days after the yellow fever booster vaccination. Receptor source: a man aged 18 to 30 who received the YFV17D yellow fever vaccine. The CDR3 runs from the conserved cysteine through the conserved F or W. A D gene is named only where the DNA matches it firmly. Size is stated for part of the rows, as once, few or many counts, or as a class when the clone is expanded.

DNA | CDR3 | J | D | size | V
TGTGCCAGCAGCTCCACAGGGGGCCCCACAGATACGCAGTATTTT | CASSSTGGPTDTQYF | TRBJ2-3 | TRBD1 | few | TRBV7-2
TGTGCCACCAGCAGACGAACAGGGGAGGGTCAGCCCCAGCATTTT | CATSRRTGEGQPQHF | TRBJ1-5 | TRBD1 | NA | TRBV15
TGTGCCAGCAGTGCCGGAATGAACACCGGGGAGCTGTTTTTT | CASSAGMNTGELFF | TRBJ2-2 | NA | few | TRBV12-3/TRBV12-4
TGCAGTGCTGGTGGACAGGGAAGCGAGACCCAGTACTTC | CSAGGQGSETQYF | TRBJ2-5 | TRBD1 | few | TRBV20-1
TGTGCCAGCAGATTAAGGCTTAACACCGGGGAGCTGTTTTTT | CASRLRLNTGELFF | TRBJ2-2 | NA | few | TRBV7-2
TGTGCCAGCAGCCAAGACCCTAGTTCGGCGACCCAGTACTTC | CASSQDPSSATQYF | TRBJ2-5 | NA | NA | TRBV3-1
TGCGCCAGCAGCTCCCGGACAGACTACTATGGCTACACCTTC | CASSSRTDYYGYTF | TRBJ1-2 | NA | few | TRBV5-1
TGTGCCAGTAGTGGACCCCCGGCCGGGGACTATGGCTACACCTTC | CASSGPPAGDYGYTF | TRBJ1-2 | NA | few | TRBV19
TGCGCCAGCATCCCAGCTGGGGGGGGATCGAACACTGAAGCTTTCTTT | CASIPAGGGSNTEAFF | TRBJ1-1 | NA | NA | TRBV5-1
TGCGCCAGCAGCTTGGCCTCAGACACTGAAGCTTTCTTT | CASSLASDTEAFF | TRBJ1-1 | NA | few | TRBV5-1
TGCGCCAGCCGCTGGACTAGCGGCAGCACCGGGGAGCTGTTTTTT | CASRWTSGSTGELFF | TRBJ2-2 | TRBD2 | NA | TRBV10-2
TGTGCCAGCAGTTTTACAGGGAACAATGGCTACACCTTC | CASSFTGNNGYTF | TRBJ1-2 | NA | NA | TRBV7-2
TGCAGCCTGGGGGGGGGAAGAGCGGCAGATACGCAGTATTTT | CSLGGGRAADTQYF | TRBJ2-3 | TRBD2 | NA | TRBV20-1
TGCGCCAGCAGCTTGACAGCGGACTCTGGAAACACCATATATTTT | CASSLTADSGNTIYF | TRBJ1-3 | NA | NA | TRBV5-1
TGTGCCTGCTTGAGGCAGCGGGGGGGCCTTAGGGATACGCAGTATTTT | CACLRQRGGLRDTQYF | TRBJ2-3 | TRBD2 | few | TRBV30
TGTGCCAGCAGCTTAGGACGGAATAATGAAAAACTGTTTTTT | CASSLGRNNEKLFF | TRBJ1-4 | NA | few | TRBV7-9
TGTGCCAGCAGGGGTACAGGGTTATATGGCTACACCTTC | CASRGTGLYGYTF | TRBJ1-2 | NA | NA | TRBV12-3/TRBV12-4
TGTGCCAGCAGCTTAGGAGACGCGGACAGGGGCAATTCACCCCTCCACTTT | CASSLGDADRGNSPLHF | TRBJ1-6 | TRBD1 | few | TRBV7-9
TGTGCCAGCAGCGCCGGGACAGGGAGGTTTCAGCCCCAGCATTTT | CASSAGTGRFQPQHF | TRBJ1-5 | TRBD1 | few | TRBV9
TGCGCCAGCAGCTTGGCCCGTGGCGGGGGGGCTAGCACAGATACGCAGTATTTT | CASSLARGGGASTDTQYF | TRBJ2-3 | TRBD2 | many | TRBV5-1